The clone carrying this T cell receptor beta chain was picked up one time. In the study's own analysis: As immunoSEQ supplied junction-only sequences (without quality scores), filtering differed. Some clones are missing from TCRdb's copy, which holds only in-frame ones; the method was immunoSEQ multiplex PCR. That table supplies the V and J calls and clone size; D and trimming were determined from the DNA. The table lists around 560,000 clones, 85% to 95% of them singletons. The naive CD8 population came from CD45RO-negative cells selected for CCR7, without terminally differentiated effector memory CD45RA+ cells. The data originate from a study of shared clonotypes between healthy human individuals. The sequenced material came from naive CD8+ T cells sorted from blood. This sequence was found in a woman in her twenties or thirties in good health.

CDR3 nucleotides: TGTGCCAGTAGTATGGTAATCGACACAGATACGCAGTATTTT. Translated, it gives CASSMVIDTDTQYF. The rearrangement joins TRBV19 to TRBJ2-3; D remains unclear. Per germline, CDR1 LNHDA and CDR2 SQIVND (reference sequence). The V end was cut by 3 bases, the J end by 2 bases, with 9 bases between. CDR3 length equals 14 residues.